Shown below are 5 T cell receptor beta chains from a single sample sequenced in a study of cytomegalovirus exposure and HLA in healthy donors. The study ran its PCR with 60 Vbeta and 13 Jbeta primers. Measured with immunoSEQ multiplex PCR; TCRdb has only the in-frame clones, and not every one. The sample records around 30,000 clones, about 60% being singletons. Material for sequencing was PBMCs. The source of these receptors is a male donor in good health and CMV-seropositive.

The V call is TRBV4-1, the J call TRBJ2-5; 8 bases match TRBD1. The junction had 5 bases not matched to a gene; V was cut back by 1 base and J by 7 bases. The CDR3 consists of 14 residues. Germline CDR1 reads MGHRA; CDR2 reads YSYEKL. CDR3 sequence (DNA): TGCGCCAGCAGCCAAGTAACAGGGGGAGGGACCCAGTACTTC. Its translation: CASSQVTGGGTQYF.

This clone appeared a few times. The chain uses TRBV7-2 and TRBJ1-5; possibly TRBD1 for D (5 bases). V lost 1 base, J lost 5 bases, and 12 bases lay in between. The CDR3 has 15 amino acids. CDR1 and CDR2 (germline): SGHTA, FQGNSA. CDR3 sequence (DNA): TGTGCCAGCAGCTTAGGCGCGGGGGGGTATCAGCCCCAGCATTTT. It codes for CASSLGAGGYQPQHF. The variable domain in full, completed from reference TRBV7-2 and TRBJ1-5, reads GAGVSQSPSNKVTEKGKDVELRCDPISGHTALYWYRQSLGQGLEFLIYFQGNSAPDKSGLPSDRFSAERTGGSVSTLTIQRTQQEDSAVYLCASSLGAGGYQPQHFGDGTRLSIL.

The CDR3: CASSFNQNQPQHF. In nucleotides, the CDR3 is TGTGCCAGCAGTTTTAACCAGAATCAGCCCCAGCATTTT. The rearrangement links TRBV27 to TRBJ1-5; the D is unclear. Trimming removed 3 bases from V and 4 bases from J, with 7 bases in between. The CDR3 covers 13 residues. Germline V gene lookup returns CDR1 MNHEY and CDR2 SMNVEV (reference sequence).

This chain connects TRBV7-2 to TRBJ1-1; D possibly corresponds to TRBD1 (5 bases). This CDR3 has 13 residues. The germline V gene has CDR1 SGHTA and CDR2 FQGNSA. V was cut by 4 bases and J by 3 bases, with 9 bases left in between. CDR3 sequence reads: CASSWQGYTEAFF. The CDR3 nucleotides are TGTGCCAGCAGCTGGCAGGGATACACTGAAGCTTTCTTT.

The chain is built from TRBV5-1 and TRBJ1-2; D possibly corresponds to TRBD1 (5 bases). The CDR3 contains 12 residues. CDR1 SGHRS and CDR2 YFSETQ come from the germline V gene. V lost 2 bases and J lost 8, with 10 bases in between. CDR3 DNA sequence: TGCGCCAGCAGCTTTTCGCAGGGCGGCTACACCTTC. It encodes CASSFSQGGYTF.